These T cell receptor beta chains were read from a single sample in a study of T cells in Graves' hyperthyroidism and ophthalmopathy. MiXCR, applied by TCRdb to the multiplex PCR reads, yields one record per CDR3 protein. The sample has 500,000 to 750,000 distinct CDR3 sequences, under 60% seen once. Sequencing input: peripheral blood or thyroid tissue (not recorded which). All receptors derive from a woman aged 18-29 years with Graves' hyperthyroidism. Both conserved end residues are part of each CDR3. D genes are given only for firm matches. Some rows mark clone size as missing; the rest say once, few, many or name a class of expanded clone.

>TRBV24-1|NA|TRBD1|TRBJ2-2
CATSDTGTGSGELFF
TGTGCCACCAGTGACACCGGGACAGGGAGCGGGGAGCTGTTTTTT
>TRBV7-2|NA|NA|TRBJ2-7
CAWSTSYEQYF
TGTGCCTGGAGTACTAGCTACGAGCAGTACTTC
>TRBV4-3|many|NA|TRBJ2-5
CASSQDGLQTAETQYF
TGCGCCAGCAGCCAAGATGGGTTGCAAACGGCCGAGACCCAGTACTTC
>TRBV2|NA|NA|TRBJ2-7
CATSYDSAYEQYF
TGTGCCACCTCATACGACTCGGCCTACGAGCAGTACTTC
>TRBV20-1|NA|NA|TRBJ1-2
CSAPDYGYTF
TGCAGTGCCCCGGACTATGGCTACACCTTC
>TRBV6-4|NA|NA|TRBJ1-5
CASRQGPQQPQHF
TGTGCCAGCAGACAGGGCCCCCAGCAGCCCCAGCATTTT
>TRBV5-6|many|NA|TRBJ2-7
CASSWEGQTYEQYF
TGTGCCAGCAGCTGGGAGGGACAGACCTACGAGCAGTACTTC
>TRBV7-2|many|TRBD2|TRBJ2-7
CASSFFGGRDEQYF
TGTGCCAGCAGCTTTTTCGGCGGGAGGGACGAGCAGTACTTC
>TRBV7-8|NA|NA|TRBJ2-3
CASSLKSSTQYF
TGTGCCAGCAGCTTAAAGTCAAGTACGCAGTATTTT
>TRBV19|many|NA|TRBJ2-7
CASTSGREQYF
TGTGCCAGTACCTCAGGGAGAGAGCAGTACTTC
>TRBV7-2|NA|NA|TRBJ1-5
CARVRTLNNQPQHF
TGTGCTAGAGTTCGGACTCTAAACAACCAGCCCCAGCATTTT
>TRBV7-9|NA|NA|TRBJ2-1
CASSSQGSNNEQFF
TGTGCCAGCAGCTCCCAGGGGAGTAACAATGAGCAGTTCTTC
>TRBV2|few|TRBD2|TRBJ2-1
CASMSPGLAAYNEQFF
TGTGCCAGCATGTCCCCGGGACTAGCGGCCTACAATGAGCAGTTCTTC
>TRBV20-1|many|TRBD2|TRBJ2-2
CSARDLGGDTGELFF
TGCAGTGCTAGAGATTTGGGGGGGGACACCGGGGAGCTGTTTTTT
>TRBV7-2|NA|TRBD2|TRBJ2-5
CASSLLTSGRKETQYF
TGTGCCAGCAGCCTTCTGACTAGCGGGAGGAAAGAGACCCAGTACTTC
>TRBV14|few|NA|TRBJ2-7
CASSQSTELWYEQYF
TGTGCCAGCAGCCAATCGACTGAGTTATGGTACGAGCAGTACTTC
>TRBV19|many|NA|TRBJ1-1
CASSTPPLLMNTEAFF
TGTGCCAGTAGTACCCCCCCCCTCTTGATGAACACTGAAGCTTTCTTT
>TRBV7-8|NA|NA|TRBJ2-2
CASSLPRGFEGELFF
TGTGCCAGCAGCTTACCACGGGGCTTTGAAGGGGAGCTGTTTTTT
>TRBV7-2|NA|NA|TRBJ2-2
CASSLESRELFF
TGTGCCAGCAGCTTGGAATCGCGGGAGCTGTTTTTT
>TRBV3-1|NA|NA|TRBJ2-3
CATGTLGDTQYF
TGTGCCACCGGGACCCTGGGAGATACGCAGTATTTT
>TRBV7-9|NA|TRBD2|TRBJ2-2
CASSRGLAGVGTGELFF
TGTGCCAGCAGCCGGGGACTAGCGGGAGTTGGGACCGGGGAGCTGTTTTTT
>TRBV2|many|NA|TRBJ1-2
CASADDRSDNYGYTF
TGTGCCAGCGCTGACGACAGATCAGACAACTATGGCTACACCTTC
>TRBV29-1|many|NA|TRBJ1-5
CSVQRARDRHCSNQPQHF
TGCAGCGTCCAAAGGGCCCGGGACCGACACTGTAGCAATCAGCCCCAGCATTTT
>TRBV9|many|NA|TRBJ2-7
CASSVSRGKQYF
TGTGCCAGCAGCGTAAGCCGGGGTAAGCAGTACTTC
>TRBV7-6|NA|TRBD1|TRBJ1-6
CASSLGGTAVSPLHF
TGTGCCAGCAGCTTAGGCGGGACAGCTGTTTCACCCCTCCACTTT
>TRBV7-8|NA|NA|TRBJ1-5
CASSPRRVAYEHF
TGTGCCAGCAGCCCCCGACGCGTGGCCTACGAGCATTTT
>TRBV9|many|TRBD1|TRBJ2-5
CASSVSPRGRGETQYF
TGTGCCAGCAGCGTAAGCCCTAGGGGGCGAGGAGAGACCCAGTACTTC
>TRBV7-9|NA|TRBD1|TRBJ2-5
CASSRDSFGTQYF
TGTGCCAGCAGTCGGGACAGCTTTGGAACCCAGTACTTC
>TRBV20-1|NA|TRBD2|TRBJ2-7
CSSSGTYEQYF
TGCAGTTCTAGCGGGACATACGAGCAGTACTTC
>TRBV19|many|TRBD1|TRBJ2-5
CASGPGQTQETQYF
TGTGCCAGTGGGCCGGGACAGACCCAAGAGACCCAGTACTTC
>TRBV28|many|TRBD1|TRBJ1-3
CASSLYSGAGGPGNTIYF
TGTGCCAGCAGTTTATACAGCGGTGCAGGGGGCCCGGGAAACACCATATATTTT
>TRBV7-2|NA|TRBD2|TRBJ2-2
CASSLPGLASTGELFF
TGTGCCAGCAGCTTACCGGGACTAGCGTCCACCGGGGAGCTGTTTTTT
>TRBV20-1|few|NA|TRBJ2-1
CSARAEEAYNEQFF
TGCAGTGCTAGAGCTGAGGAAGCCTACAATGAGCAGTTCTTC
>TRBV7-3|few|NA|TRBJ2-3
CASSVTSTDTQYF
TGTGCCAGCAGCGTTACTAGCACAGATACGCAGTATTTT
>TRBV2|NA|TRBD2|TRBJ2-7
CANTRAGVSEQYF
TGTGCCAACACAAGAGCGGGAGTTTCCGAGCAGTACTTC
>TRBV7-8|many|TRBD1|TRBJ1-2
CASSLETGGAGGYTF
TGTGCCAGCAGCTTAGAGACAGGGGGCGCCGGTGGCTACACCTTC
>TRBV4-3|many|NA|TRBJ1-6
CASSQRGSPLHF
TGCGCCAGCAGCCAGAGGGGTTCACCCCTCCACTTT
>TRBV20-1|NA|TRBD2|TRBJ2-5
CSARRLAGGPETQYF
TGCAGTGCTAGAAGGCTAGCGGGAGGGCCAGAGACCCAGTACTTC
>TRBV19|many|TRBD1|TRBJ1-5
CASNNRGSNQPQHF
TGTGCCAGTAACAACAGGGGGAGCAATCAGCCCCAGCATTTT